This entry lists 12 T cell receptor beta chains sequenced from one sample in a study of cytotoxic CD8 clonotypes in ibrutinib-treated CLL. Produced via immunoSEQ multiplex PCR; TCRdb's table is partial and in-frame only. The repertoire includes 300,000 to 350,000 clones, about 80% of them detected once, and over 5.5% sits in the top ten. This sample comprised PBMCs, obtained before ibrutinib treatment. The receptors come from a human donor with chronic lymphocytic leukemia.

The chain couples TRBV7-3 to TRBJ2-1, with 10 bases matching TRBD2. Per germline, CDR1 SGHTA and CDR2 FQGTGA. J lost 6 bases, V lost 5 bases, and 7 bases had no gene match. The CDR3 covers 15 residues. CDR3 nucleotide sequence: TGTGCCAGCAGCAAACTAGCGGGGTGGGGCAATGAGCAGTTCTTC. The encoded protein is CASSKLAGWGNEQFF.

The DNA for the CDR3 is TGTGCCAGCAGTTCCCAGGGTCTGAGCAATCAGCCCCAGCATTTT. It yields the protein CASSSQGLSNQPQHF. The V and J genes are TRBV6-5 and TRBJ1-5; maybe TRBD1 (5 bases). This CDR3 contains 15 residues. The V and J ends lost 4 bases and 1 base respectively, with 11 bases between them. The V gene's germline CDR1 is MNHEY and CDR2 SVGAGI.

The rearrangement uses TRBV28 and TRBJ1-1; a possible D gene is TRBD1 (6 bases). The CDR3 covers 15 residues. Per the germline V gene, CDR1 is MDHEN and CDR2 is SYDVKM. V was pared by 5 bases and J by 4 bases, with 17 bases between. The CDR3 nucleotides are TGTGCCAGCAGTCTAAGTAGGTGGGGGCGCACTGAAGCTTTCTTT. It specifies CASSLSRWGRTEAFF.

V and J are TRBV30 and TRBJ2-7; D perhaps matches TRBD2 (5 bases). The germline V and J ends were trimmed by 0 bases and 5 bases, with 17 bases remaining between them. CDR3 length: 15 amino acids. Germline V lookup: CDR1 GTSNPN, CDR2 SVGIG (reference sequence). The CDR3 DNA follows: TGTGCCTGGAGTGTAACGGGTTTAGGGCGGGACGAGCAGTACTTC. It yields the protein CAWSVTGLGRDEQYF.

The chain joins TRBV19 to TRBJ2-1; maybe TRBD1 (5 bases). V dropped 5 bases and J dropped 8 bases, with 19 bases sitting between them. In germline, CDR1 is LNHDA, CDR2 SQIVND (reference sequence). The CDR3 is 15 amino acids. The CDR3 region is CASSVAARLRDEQFF. Written as DNA, the CDR3 is TGTGCCAGTAGTGTGGCGGCCCGACTCAGGGATGAGCAGTTCTTC.

This rearrangement joins TRBV12-5 to TRBJ2-7, with unresolved D. The CDR3 consists of 17 residues. V dropped 0 bases and J dropped 0 bases, with 15 bases sitting between them. Germline V lookup: CDR1 LGHNT, CDR2 FRNRAP. The CDR3 loop reads CASGLVPRPIHSYEQYF. As DNA, the CDR3 is TGTGCTAGTGGTTTGGTTCCGCGTCCGATTCACTCCTACGAGCAGTACTTC.

The chain recombines TRBV18 with TRBJ2-1; no firm D call. Germline CDR1 is KGHSH and CDR2 is LQKENI. Between the trimmed V and J ends, which lost 2 bases and 9 bases, there was a span of 17 bases. The CDR3 sequence is 15 residues long. DNA for the CDR3: TGTGCCAGCTCACCATCAAGACAAATACTGTTTGAGCAGTTCTTC. Its translation: CASSPSRQILFEQFF.

Comments on this clone: The same CDR3 arises from other DNA sequences in this sample as well. CDR3 DNA: TGTGCCAGTAGTATTGGGGGGCAGCCCCAGCATTTT. Its translation: CASSIGGQPQHF. This chain uses TRBV19 with TRBJ1-5; D might be TRBD1 (5 bases). CDR1 LNHDA and CDR2 SQIVND come from the germline V gene (reference sequence). The CDR3 extends over 12 amino acids. Trimming removed 3 bases from V and 7 bases from J, with 7 bases in between.

As regards this clone: The identical CDR3 is also encoded by other nucleotide sequences in the sample. This chain joins TRBV4-2 and TRBJ1-2, with D possibly TRBD1 on 5 matching bases. CDR3 length: 15 amino acids. The V and J ends lost 1 base and 0 bases respectively, with 9 bases between them. Looked up from germline, CDR1 is LGHNA and CDR2 is YNFKEQ. The chain's CDR3 is CASSQGRGPNYGYTF. In DNA, the CDR3 is TGTGCCAGCAGCCAAGGGAGGGGACCTAACTATGGCTACACCTTC.

The chain couples TRBV27 to TRBJ1-6; maybe TRBD1 (5 bases). The CDR3 sequence is 13 residues long. The V and J ends lost 2 bases and 8 bases respectively, with 7 bases between them. In germline, CDR1 is MNHEY, CDR2 SMNVEV (reference sequence). DNA of the CDR3: TGTGCCAGCAGTTTAAGGGGATATTCACCCCTCCACTTT. The encoded protein is CASSLRGYSPLHF.

The genes are TRBV7-3 and TRBJ2-1, with 11 positions matching TRBD2. Looked up from germline, CDR1 is SGHTA and CDR2 is FQGTGA. CDR3 length equals 16 residues. With V trimmed by 0 bases and J by 7 bases, 5 bases remained unmatched. This CDR3 is CASSLTVTSGSNEQFF. The CDR3 bases are TGTGCCAGCAGCTTAACAGTCACTAGCGGGAGTAATGAGCAGTTCTTC. The entire variable domain, with the rest obtained from reference TRBV7-3 and TRBJ2-1, is as follows: GAGVSQTPSNKVTEKGKYVELRCDPISGHTALYWYRQSLGQGPEFLIYFQGTGAADDSGLPNDRFFAVRPEGSVSTLKIQRTERGDSAVYLCASSLTVTSGSNEQFFGPGTRLTVL.

The chain combines TRBV15 with TRBJ2-1; D remains unclear. This CDR3 spans 15 amino acids. The germline V gene encodes CDR1 LNHNV and CDR2 YYDKDF (reference sequence). V lost 6 bases and J 0 bases, leaving 12 bases between the germline ends. The CDR3 bases are TGTGCCACCAGTAGGACCCCGAGCTCCTACAATGAGCAGTTCTTC. Its translation is CATSRTPSSYNEQFF.